This T cell receptor (beta chain) is from a study of shared clonotypes between healthy human individuals. Here immunoSEQ multiplex PCR was the method, and the copy in TCRdb shows in-frame clones only, minus some. The table includes 2 million to 2.5 million clones, just over 90% detected once. The CDR3 is made up of 15 amino acids. Germline CDR1 reads LNHDA; CDR2 reads SQIVND (reference sequence). V was trimmed by 3 bases and J by 6 bases, leaving 15 bases between them. Sequenced material: naive CD4+ T cells from PBMCs. Subset noted: CD45RA+ positively selected. This chain uses TRBV19 with TRBJ2-1; maybe TRBD2 (5 bases). This clonotype was obtained from a man in his late teens or twenties in good health. Some clones in this sample may be carry-over from other donors' samples. CDR3: CASSMGRDRGNEQFF. The CDR3, as DNA: TGTGCCAGTAGTATGGGTCGGGATCGGGGCAATGAGCAGTTCTTC.